The entry below describes one T cell receptor (beta chain). This entry comes from a study of blood T cell repertoires in COVID-19. Overall study context: Acute-phase and convalescent COVID-19 samples originated in the United States, Italy and Spain. Sources were T cells, B-cell-depleted T cells, or PBMCs; the material itself was cDNA or gDNA.

Assay: immunoSEQ multiplex PCR; the TCRdb copy retains only in-frame clones and omits some. Of about 330,000 clones in the sample, roughly 88% were seen once. Germline V gene lookup returns CDR1 MNHNS and CDR2 SASEGT. V was trimmed by 4 bases and J by 4 bases, leaving 16 bases between them. This CDR3 has 16 amino acids. The source is a woman between 45 and 65 years old with active or convalescent COVID-19. This chain connects TRBV6-1 to TRBJ1-4, with TRBD1 as a possible D gene (5 bases). The sequencing input was peripheral blood. CDR3 nucleotides: TGTGCCAGCAGTGTTAGTTCAGGGTTCATTAATGAAAAACTGTTTTTT. Translation: CASSVSSGFINEKLFF.